This TCR beta chain was recovered during a study of CD8 T cells in ankylosing spondylitis. This CDR3 is built from 14 residues. V was trimmed by 2 bases and J by 4 bases, leaving 12 bases between them. Germline loops: CDR1 MNHEY, CDR2 SVGEGT. This clonotype appeared many times. TCRdb re-derived calls from the 5' RACE reads in MiXCR, one entry per CDR3 protein. The sample shows approximately 130,000 distinct CDR3 sequences, roughly 8.8% of them seen only once. The clonotype comes from a male donor with ankylosing spondylitis or in good health (not recorded which). The chain couples TRBV6-2 or TRBV6-3 to TRBJ2-7; D is perhaps TRBD1 (5 bases). Material: blood, either unsorted or a sorted T cell fraction (not recorded which). In DNA form, the CDR3 reads TGTGCCAGCAGTTACGGGCAAGGGGCGTACGAGCAGTACTTC. Translating gives CASSYGQGAYEQYF.